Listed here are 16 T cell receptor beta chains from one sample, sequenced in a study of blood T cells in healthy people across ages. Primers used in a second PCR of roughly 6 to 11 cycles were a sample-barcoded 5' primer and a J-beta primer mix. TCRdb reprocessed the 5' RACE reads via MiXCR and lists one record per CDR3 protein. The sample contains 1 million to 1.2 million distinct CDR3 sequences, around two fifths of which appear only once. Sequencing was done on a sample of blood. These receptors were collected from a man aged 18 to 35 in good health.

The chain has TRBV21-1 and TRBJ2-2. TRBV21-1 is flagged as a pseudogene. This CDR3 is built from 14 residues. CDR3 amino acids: CASSHSEATGELFF. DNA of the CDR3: TGTGCCAGCAGCCACAGCGAGGCCACCGGGGAGCTGTTTTTT.

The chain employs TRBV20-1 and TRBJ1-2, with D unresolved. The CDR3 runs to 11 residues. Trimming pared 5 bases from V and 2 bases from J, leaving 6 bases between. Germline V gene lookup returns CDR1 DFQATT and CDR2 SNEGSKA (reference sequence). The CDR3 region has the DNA TGCAGTGCTGTTTTAAACTATGGCTACACCTTC. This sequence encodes CSAVLNYGYTF.

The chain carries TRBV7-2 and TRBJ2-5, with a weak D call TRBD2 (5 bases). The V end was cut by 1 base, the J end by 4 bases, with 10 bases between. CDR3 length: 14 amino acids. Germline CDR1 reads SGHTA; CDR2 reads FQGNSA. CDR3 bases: TGTGCCAGCAGCTTAGTCGGGGAAGGAGAGACCCAGTACTTC. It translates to CASSLVGEGETQYF.

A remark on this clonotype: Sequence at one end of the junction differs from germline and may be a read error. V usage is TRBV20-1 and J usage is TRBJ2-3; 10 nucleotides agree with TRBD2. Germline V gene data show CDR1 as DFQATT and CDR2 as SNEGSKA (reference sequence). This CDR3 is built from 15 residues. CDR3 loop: CSARVPGLAWDTQYF. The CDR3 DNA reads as TGCAGTGCCAGAGTCCCGGGACTAGCGTGGGATACGCAGTATTTT.

Written as DNA, the CDR3 is TGTGCCAGCAGTTATGGAAACTCTGGGGCCAACGTCCTGACTTTC. Translating it yields CASSYGNSGANVLTF. The chain uses TRBV12-3 or TRBV12-4 and TRBJ2-6, with D unclear. V lost 4 bases, J lost 0 bases, and 7 bases lay in between. This CDR3 is 15 amino acids long.

The CDR3 bases are TGTGCCAGCAGCCGGATTAGGACGATTGACAAGGTTAGCAATCAGCCCCAGCATTTT. As protein: CASSRIRTIDKVSNQPQHF. The chain has TRBV12-3 or TRBV12-4 and TRBJ1-5; D is unresolved. The V gene lost 6 bases and the J gene lost 0 bases, with 24 bases spanning the gap. CDR3 length equals 19 residues.

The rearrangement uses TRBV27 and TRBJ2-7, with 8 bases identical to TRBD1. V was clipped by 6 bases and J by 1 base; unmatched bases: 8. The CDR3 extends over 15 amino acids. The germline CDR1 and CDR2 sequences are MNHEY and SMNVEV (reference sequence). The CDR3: CASRWTGLGSYEQYF. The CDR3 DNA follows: TGTGCCAGCAGATGGACAGGGCTGGGATCCTACGAGCAGTACTTC.

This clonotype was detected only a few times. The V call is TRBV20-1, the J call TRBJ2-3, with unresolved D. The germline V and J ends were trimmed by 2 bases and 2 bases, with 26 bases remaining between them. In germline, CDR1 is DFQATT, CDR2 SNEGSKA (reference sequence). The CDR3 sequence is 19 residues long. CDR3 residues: CSARPPARLHPMATDTQYF. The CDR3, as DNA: TGCAGTGCTAGACCCCCGGCTAGGCTACATCCCATGGCCACAGATACGCAGTATTTT.

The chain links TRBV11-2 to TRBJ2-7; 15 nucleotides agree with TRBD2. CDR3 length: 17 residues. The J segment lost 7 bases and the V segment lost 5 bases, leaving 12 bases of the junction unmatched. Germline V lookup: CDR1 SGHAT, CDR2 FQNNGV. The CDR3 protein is CASSVGLAGGAYNEQYF. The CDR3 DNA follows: TGTGCCAGCAGCGTTGGACTAGCGGGGGGGGCATACAATGAGCAGTACTTC.

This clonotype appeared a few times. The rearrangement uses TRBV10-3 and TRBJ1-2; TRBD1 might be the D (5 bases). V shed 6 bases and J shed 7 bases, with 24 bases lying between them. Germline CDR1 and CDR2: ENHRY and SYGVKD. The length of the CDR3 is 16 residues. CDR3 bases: TGTGCCATCAGGGTTAACGTGGGGGACGGAGTCTTTGGCTACACCTTC. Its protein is CAIRVNVGDGVFGYTF.

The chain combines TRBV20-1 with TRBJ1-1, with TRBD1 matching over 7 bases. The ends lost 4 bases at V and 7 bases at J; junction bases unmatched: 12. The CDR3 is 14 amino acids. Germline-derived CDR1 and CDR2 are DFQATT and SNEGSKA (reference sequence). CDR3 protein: CSAIDPTGKYEAFF. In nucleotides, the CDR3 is TGCAGTGCTATAGACCCGACAGGGAAATATGAAGCTTTCTTT.

The CDR3, as DNA: TGTGCCAGCTCACCAGGGACCAAGGACACTGAAGCTTTCTTT. It yields the protein CASSPGTKDTEAFF. The chain employs TRBV18 and TRBJ1-1, with a weak D call TRBD1 (5 bases). V was clipped by 2 bases and J by 3 bases, with 10 bases between them. CDR1 and CDR2 (germline): KGHSH, LQKENI. The CDR3 extends over 14 amino acids.

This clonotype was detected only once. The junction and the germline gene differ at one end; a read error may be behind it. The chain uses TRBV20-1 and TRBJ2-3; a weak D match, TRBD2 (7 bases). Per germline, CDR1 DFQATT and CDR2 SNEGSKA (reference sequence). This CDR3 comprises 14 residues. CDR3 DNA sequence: TGCAGTGTGGAGGGGGGGGCTGGGTTCGATACGCGGTATTTT. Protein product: CSVEGGAGFDTRYF.

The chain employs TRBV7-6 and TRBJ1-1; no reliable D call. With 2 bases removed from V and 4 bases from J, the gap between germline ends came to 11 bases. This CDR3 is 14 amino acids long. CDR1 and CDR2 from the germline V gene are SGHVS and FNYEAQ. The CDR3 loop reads CASSLKGRPTEAFF. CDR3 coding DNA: TGTGCCAGCAGCTTAAAAGGACGGCCCACTGAAGCTTTCTTT.

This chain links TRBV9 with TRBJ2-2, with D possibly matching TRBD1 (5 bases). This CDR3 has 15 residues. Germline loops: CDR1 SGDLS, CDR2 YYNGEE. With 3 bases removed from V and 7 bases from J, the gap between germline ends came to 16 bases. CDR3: CASSANRGSVGELFF. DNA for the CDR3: TGTGCCAGCAGCGCAAATAGGGGAAGCGTCGGGGAGCTGTTTTTT.

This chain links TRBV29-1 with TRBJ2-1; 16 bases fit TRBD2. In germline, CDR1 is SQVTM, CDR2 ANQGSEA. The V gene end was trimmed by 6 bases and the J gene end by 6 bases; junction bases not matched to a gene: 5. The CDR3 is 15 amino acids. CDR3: CSVRGTSGGVNEQFF. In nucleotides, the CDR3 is TGCAGCGTCCGTGGGACTAGCGGGGGGGTCAATGAGCAGTTCTTC.